This T cell receptor (beta chain) comes out of a study of blood T cells in healthy people across ages. General observations from the study: Because sorting was not performed, PBMCs prevented conclusive naive versus antigen-experienced comparison. Getting older went along with TCR beta diversity per million T cells dropping roughly linearly. The long-lived group displayed more naive CD4+ cells, plus higher diversity, than the aged donors did.

About this clonotype: Its specificity is not known.

The people who gave samples were healthy Caucasians from Russia, aged roughly 6 to 90. Through a sample-barcoded 5' primer and a J-beta primer mix, a second PCR was run for about 6 to 11 cycles. One entry per CDR3 protein results from TCRdb running MiXCR on the 5' RACE reads. Seen here are about a million distinct CDR3 sequences, approximately 50% observed once, and the top ten hold over 20%. Germline CDR1 reads SGHAT; CDR2 reads FQNNGV. The CDR3 runs 16 residues. V trimming: 5 bases; J trimming: 7 bases; junction bases outside the gene matches: 14. This TCR derives from a woman aged 60-75 years in good health. The chain employs TRBV11-2 and TRBJ1-2; 9 bases fit TRBD1. The sample was blood. In DNA form, the CDR3 reads TGTGCCAGCAGCCCCAACAGGGACAGGGCGAGGCGTGGCTACACCTTC. Translating gives CASSPNRDRARRGYTF.